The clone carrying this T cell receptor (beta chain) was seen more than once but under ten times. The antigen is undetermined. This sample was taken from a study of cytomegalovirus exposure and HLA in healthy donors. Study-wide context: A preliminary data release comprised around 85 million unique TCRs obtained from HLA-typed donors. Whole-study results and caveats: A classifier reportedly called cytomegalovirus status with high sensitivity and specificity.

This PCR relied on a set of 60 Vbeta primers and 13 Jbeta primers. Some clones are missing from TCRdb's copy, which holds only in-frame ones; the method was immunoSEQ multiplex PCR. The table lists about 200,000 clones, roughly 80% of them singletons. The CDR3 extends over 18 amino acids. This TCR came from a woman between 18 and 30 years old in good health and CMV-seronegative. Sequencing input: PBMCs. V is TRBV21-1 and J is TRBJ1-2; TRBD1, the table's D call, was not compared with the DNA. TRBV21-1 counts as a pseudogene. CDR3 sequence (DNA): TGTGCCAGCAGCGAAATAGGGGACAGCTCCAGGGGGCGCGGGGGCTACACCTTC. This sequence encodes CASSEIGDSSRGRGGYTF.